This T cell receptor beta chain was sequenced for a study of early T cells in non-severe SARS-CoV-2 infection. Whole-study results and caveats: Anti-spike CD8 specificities were favored by VDJdb matching, whose results missed private and CD4 specificities.

Germline V gene data show CDR1 as SGHAT and CDR2 as FQNNGV. V shed 0 bases and J shed 0 bases, with 10 bases lying between them. The CDR3 extends over 16 amino acids. Individually, cDNA molecules had unique molecular identifiers attached to them. TCRdb independently ran MiXCR on the 5' RACE reads; one entry per CDR3 protein. Among tens of thousands of distinct CDR3 sequences listed, 5.5% to 7.5% were seen once. This clonotype was recorded at least ten times. The antigen remains unidentified. The chain employs TRBV11-2 and TRBJ2-3, with a weak D call TRBD2 (6 bases). Material: whole blood, obtained at baseline. The clonotype originates from an adult who was a healthcare worker with PCR-confirmed SARS-CoV-2 infection or an uninfected control (not recorded which). The DNA for the CDR3 is TGTGCCAGCAGCTTAGAGGGAGGTCCGAGCACAGATACGCAGTATTTT. It encodes CASSLEGGPSTDTQYF.